Shown below are 32 T cell receptor beta chains from a single sample sequenced in a study of T cells in Graves' hyperthyroidism and ophthalmopathy. There were TCR beta CDR3 regions amplified from RNA transcripts. HTBI primers drove first-round RT-PCR of the TCR CDR3. TCRdb fed the multiplex PCR reads into MiXCR, producing one record per CDR3 protein. In the table there are about 350,000 distinct CDR3 sequences, less than 20% of which are singletons. The sequencing input was blood. These receptors were collected from a woman between 40 and 50 years old with Graves' ophthalmopathy.

This chain connects TRBV4-1 to TRBJ1-5; no clear D gene. The CDR3 spans 15 residues. Trimming shortened V by 3 bases and J by 0 bases, and 9 bases separated the two germline ends. Germline assignment: CDR1 MGHRA and CDR2 YSYEKL. The CDR3 nucleotides read TGCGCCAGCAGCCATTACCAGGATAGCAATCAGCCCCAGCATTTT. Protein product: CASSHYQDSNQPQHF.

This clonotype was seen many times. The chain couples TRBV24-1 to TRBJ2-5, with 9 bases matching TRBD2. The CDR3 has 16 residues. Germline CDR1 reads KGHDR; CDR2 reads SFDVKD. The V and J ends lost 3 bases and 1 base, in that order; junction bases with no gene match: 5. CDR3 amino acids: CATSDPGTSSQETQYF. The CDR3 DNA reads TGTGCCACCAGTGATCCCGGGACTAGCAGCCAAGAGACCCAGTACTTC.

This clonotype was seen many times. The chain is built from TRBV12-3 or TRBV12-4 and TRBJ2-3, with TRBD2 matching 11 bases. J lost 5 bases, V lost 2 bases, and 6 bases had no gene match. The CDR3 has 16 amino acids. CDR3 nucleotide sequence: TGTGCCAGCAGTTTATGGCTAGCGGGAGGTGGAGATACGCAGTATTTT. Translation: CASSLWLAGGGDTQYF.

Comment on this clonotype: Mismatch with germline at one junction end may stem from a read error. V gene TRBV28 combines with J gene TRBJ1-1; D ambiguous. The germline V gene has CDR1 MDHEN and CDR2 SYDVKM. The CDR3 spans 14 residues. CDR3 in DNA: TGTGCCAGCAGTCCTGTACAGACCTACACTGAAGCTTGCTTT. This sequence encodes CASSPVQTYTEACF.

This clonotype was detected a few times. The missing conserved phenylalanine or tryptophan at the end of this CDR3 makes a read error likely. The chain uses TRBV7-8 and TRBJ2-5; 8 nucleotides agree with TRBD1. Germline V gene data show CDR1 as SGHVS and CDR2 as FQNEAQ. The ends lost 7 bases at V and 4 bases at J; junction bases unmatched: 2. CDR3 length equals 12 residues. CDR3: CASNTGGETQYS. In nucleotides, the CDR3 is TGTGCCAGCAACACAGGGGGAGAGACCCAGTACTCC.

This clonotype was seen at least ten times. This sequence joins TRBV7-8 and TRBJ2-7; D is unclear. CDR3 length equals 14 residues. CDR1 is SGHVS, CDR2 FQNEAQ, per germline. Trimming shortened V by 5 bases and J by 3 bases, and 14 bases separated the two germline ends. The CDR3 here is CASSPRSWGYEQYF. In DNA form, the CDR3 reads TGTGCCAGCAGCCCCAGATCGTGGGGCTACGAGCAGTACTTC.

This clonotype ranks as medium-sized. The rearrangement links TRBV6-2 or TRBV6-3 to TRBJ2-4; possible D gene TRBD1, 6 bases. V gave up 7 bases and J gave up 1 base, with 14 bases separating them. CDR1 is MNHEY and CDR2 is SVGEGT in the germline V gene. This CDR3 is 15 amino acids long. The CDR3 spells CASTKGVGAKNIQYF. The CDR3 DNA reads TGTGCCAGCACCAAGGGGGTAGGGGCCAAAAACATTCAGTACTTC.

The sample holds many counts of this clonotype. This chain links TRBV5-5 with TRBJ2-5; no clear D. Trimming took off 4 bases at V and 2 bases at J, with 9 bases between the two ends. CDR3 size: 13 residues. CDR1 is SGHKS and CDR2 is YYEKEE in the germline V gene (reference sequence). In DNA, the CDR3 is TGTGCCAGCAGCCCCGTGGGGCAAGAGACCCAGTACTTC. Its translation: CASSPVGQETQYF. Filled out from reference TRBV5-5 and TRBJ2-5, the complete variable domain reads DAGVTQSPTHLIKTRGQQVTLRCSPISGHKSVSWYQQVLGQGPQFIFQYYEKEERGRGNFPDRFSARQFPNYSSELNVNALLLGDSALYLCASSPVGQETQYFGPGTRLLVL.

This clonotype has at least ten counts. The gene calls are TRBV7-2 and TRBJ2-7, with no clear D. V lost 5 bases, J lost 3 bases, and 14 bases lay in between. The CDR3 contains 14 residues. CDR1 is SGHTA, CDR2 FQGNSA, per germline. The CDR3 DNA sequence: TGTGCCAGCAGCCCAGACCCGGCCCGCTACGAGCAGTACTTC. It encodes CASSPDPARYEQYF.

The gene calls are TRBV20-1 and TRBJ1-1; 7 bases are shared with TRBD1. Trimming at V came to 3 bases and at J to 0 bases, leaving 10 bases not matched to a gene. The CDR3 sequence is 16 residues long. Germline values: CDR1 DFQATT, CDR2 SNEGSKA (reference sequence). The CDR3 loop is CSASSPGQLMNTEAFF. The CDR3 bases are TGCAGTGCTAGCTCCCCGGGACAGCTAATGAACACTGAAGCTTTCTTT.

In its sample, this clonotype was seen a few times. The chain couples TRBV18 to TRBJ1-1; 7 bases map to TRBD1. The V segment lost 3 bases and the J segment 5 bases; nucleotides outside the gene matches: 6. The CDR3 covers 14 residues. Per germline, CDR1 KGHSH and CDR2 LQKENI. The CDR3 here is CASSPSGGGTEAFF. For the CDR3, the DNA is TGTGCCAGCTCACCGTCAGGGGGTGGGACTGAAGCTTTCTTT.

There are a few counts of this clonotype. The chain links TRBV27 to TRBJ2-6; D call uncertain. Germline-derived CDR1 and CDR2 are MNHEY and SMNVEV (reference sequence). Trimming pared 5 bases from V and 0 bases from J, leaving 8 bases between. The CDR3 sequence is 15 residues long. The CDR3 sequence: CASSTFSSGANVLTF. In nucleotides, the CDR3 is TGTGCCAGCAGTACTTTTAGCTCTGGGGCCAACGTCCTGACTTTC.

This clonotype was detected many times. A junction boundary mismatches the germline segment, possibly from a read error. The chain carries TRBV9 and TRBJ1-2; D perhaps matches TRBD1 (5 bases). The CDR3 extends over 12 amino acids. The germline V gene encodes CDR1 SGDLS and CDR2 YYNGEE. The CDR3 is CASSVDGTVSNF. The DNA for the CDR3 is TGTGCCAGCAGCGTAGATGGGACCGTCTCCAACTTC.

The chain carries TRBV6-1 and TRBJ1-1, with 7 bases aligning to TRBD1. The CDR3 has 11 amino acids. The ends lost 10 bases at V and 14 bases at J; junction bases unmatched: 13. Germline CDR1 reads MNHNS; CDR2 reads SASEGT. CDR3 residues: CAIPGDRVGFF. The CDR3 DNA reads as TGTGCCATCCCCGGCGACAGGGTTGGCTTCTTT.

Ten or more counts support this clonotype. This rearrangement joins TRBV7-9 to TRBJ2-6; D gene unclear. CDR1 SEHNR and CDR2 FQNEAQ come from the germline V gene (reference sequence). The CDR3 extends over 15 amino acids. Trimming left V 5 bases short and J 1 base short, with 9 bases between. CDR3 loop: CASSRISSGANVLTF. As DNA, the CDR3 is TGTGCCAGCAGCCGAATCTCGTCTGGGGCCAACGTCCTGACTTTC.

This clonotype was detected many times. This may come from a read error, since a much larger clone is one base off. The rearrangement links TRBV4-1 to TRBJ2-7, with D possibly called TRBD1 or TRBD2 (6 bases each). This CDR3 has 14 residues. CDR1 MGHRA and CDR2 YSYEKL come from the germline V gene. V gave up 6 bases and J gave up 6 bases, with 18 bases separating them. The CDR3 protein is CASSPGGHRGEQYF. The CDR3 DNA sequence: TGCGCCAGCAGTCCCGGGGGCCATAGAGGCGAGCAGTACTTC.

There are a few counts of this clonotype. Without the conserved terminal phenylalanine or tryptophan, this CDR3 likely stems from a read error. This sequence joins TRBV6-5 and TRBJ1-6, with D possibly matching TRBD1 (5 bases). The CDR3 loop spans 13 amino acids. V was shortened by 10 bases and J by 7 bases, with 14 bases between the two germline ends. Per germline, CDR1 MNHEY and CDR2 SVGAGI. CDR3 sequence: CAIGRDGNSPLHL. CDR3 bases: TGTGCCATCGGACGGGACGGAAATTCACCCCTCCACCTT.

This chain connects TRBV11-2 to TRBJ2-7, with TRBD1 as a possible D gene (5 bases). CDR3 length: 13 residues. Germline V lookup: CDR1 SGHAT, CDR2 FQNNGV. V dropped 7 bases and J dropped 6 bases, with 16 bases sitting between them. CDR3 in amino acids: CASIRSPQGEQYF. CDR3 in DNA: TGTGCCAGCATCCGAAGTCCCCAGGGCGAGCAGTACTTC.

This clonotype was counted ten times or more. The J gene is TRBJ1-1, the V gene TRBV4-1; the D is unclear. This CDR3 has 16 amino acids. Germline V gene sequence: CDR1 MGHRA, CDR2 YSYEKL. Trimming shortened V by 1 base and J by 2 bases, and 14 bases separated the two germline ends. This chain's CDR3 is CASSQGMDLGNTEAFF. The CDR3 DNA follows: TGCGCCAGCAGCCAAGGTATGGATCTGGGAAACACTGAAGCTTTCTTT.

This clonotype was seen many times. The CDR3 reads CASSPPWGGPRTEAFF. The CDR3 nucleotides are TGTGCCAGCAGTCCCCCGTGGGGGGGGCCGCGGACTGAAGCTTTCTTT. The V and J genes are TRBV27 and TRBJ1-1, with a possible D match to TRBD1 (6 bases). The germline CDR1 and CDR2 sequences are MNHEY and SMNVEV (reference sequence). The length of the CDR3 is 16 residues. V was pared by 5 bases and J by 5 bases, with 21 bases between.

The genes are TRBV19 and TRBJ2-4; D may be TRBD1 (5 bases). The CDR3 is 12 residues long. Deletions cut 9 bases from V and 7 bases from J, with 13 bases between. Germline-derived CDR1 and CDR2 are LNHDA and SQIVND (reference sequence). Here the CDR3 DNA reads TGTGCCAGCGGCGCTAGGGGTAACATTCAGTACTTC. Translation: CASGARGNIQYF. Drawing the rest from reference TRBV19 and TRBJ2-4, the complete variable domain is DGGITQSPKYLFRKEGQNVTLSCEQNLNHDAMYWYRQDPGQGLRLIYYSQIVNDFQKGDIAEGYSVSREKKESFPLTVTSAQKNPTAFYLCASGARGNIQYFGAGTRLSVL.

This clonotype was seen a handful of times. A read error may explain this, as a much larger clone is one base away. V is TRBV19 and J is TRBJ1-5, with 8 bases aligning to TRBD1. Germline loops: CDR1 LNHDA, CDR2 SQIVND (reference sequence). This CDR3 contains 15 residues. CDR3 loop: CVSSLTGEGNQPQHF. The DNA of the CDR3 is TGTGTCAGTAGTTTGACAGGGGAGGGTAATCAGCCCCAGCATTTT.

The chain is built from TRBV20-1 and TRBJ2-7, with D tentatively TRBD1 (5 bases). With 0 bases removed from V and 4 bases from J, the gap between germline ends came to 19 bases. From germline, CDR1 is DFQATT and CDR2 SNEGSKA (reference sequence). The CDR3 extends over 16 amino acids. CDR3 nucleotides: TGCAGTGCTAGAGATCGCGTGGCAGGGTTCATGTACGAGCAGTACTTC. This translates into CSARDRVAGFMYEQYF.

This clonotype appeared many times. This chain uses TRBV5-1 with TRBJ1-2; a possible D gene is TRBD1 (5 bases). Trimming took off 2 bases at V and 9 bases at J, with 11 bases between the two ends. Germline lookup yields CDR1 SGHRS and CDR2 YFSETQ. The CDR3 is made up of 12 amino acids. Here the CDR3 DNA reads TGCGCCAGCAGCTTTGAAGGGGAGAGCTACACCTTC. Its protein product is CASSFEGESYTF.

This clonotype was seen ten or more times. This rearrangement joins TRBV10-1 to TRBJ1-2, with D maybe TRBD1 (5 bases). V lost 6 bases and J lost 5, with 13 bases in between. This CDR3 comprises 13 residues. Germline CDR1 WNHNN, CDR2 SYGVQD (reference sequence). The CDR3 DNA reads TGCGCCAGCAGCCGGGACGTAACTTATGGCTACACCTTC. This translates into CASSRDVTYGYTF.

This clonotype was counted ten times or more. The chain carries TRBV27 and TRBJ1-6, with D tentatively TRBD1 (6 bases). V lost 6 bases and J lost 8, with 20 bases in between. Germline CDR1 reads MNHEY; CDR2 reads SMNVEV (reference sequence). There are 16 residues in the CDR3. The CDR3, as DNA: TGTGCCAGCAGGCACTACACAGGGCTTTCGGATTCACCCCTCCACTTT. Translated: CASRHYTGLSDSPLHF.

This clonotype was counted many times. Its ends do not fully match the called genes, so a read error is possible. The chain carries TRBV28 and TRBJ1-3, with 8 bases that match TRBD1. In germline, CDR1 is MDHEN, CDR2 SYDVKM. This CDR3 comprises 15 residues. The CDR3: CASSWQGARGNIIYF. CDR3 DNA: TGTGCCAGCAGTTGGCAGGGGGCGCGAGGAAACATCATATATTTT. The complete variable domain, with remaining parts taken from reference TRBV28 and TRBJ1-3, reads DVKVTQSSRYLVKRTGEKVFLECVQDMDHENMFWYRQDPGLGLRLIYFSYDVKMKEKGDIPEGYSVSREKKERFSLILESASTNQTSMYLCASSWQGARGNIIYFGEGSWLTVV.

The chain uses TRBV27 and TRBJ1-1; D is undetermined. Deletions cut 5 bases from V and 1 base from J, with 11 bases between. This CDR3 region has 14 residues. The germline CDR1 and CDR2 sequences are MNHEY and SMNVEV (reference sequence). In DNA form, the CDR3 reads TGTGCCAGCAGTACATTGACCCCGAACACTGAAGCTTTCTTT. Translation: CASSTLTPNTEAFF.

This clonotype occurred many times. The genes are TRBV6-5 and TRBJ1-2; 8 nucleotides agree with TRBD1. In germline, CDR1 is MNHEY, CDR2 SVGAGI. The junction had 8 bases not matched to a gene; V was cut back by 10 bases and J by 7 bases. The length of the CDR3 is 12 residues. The CDR3 spells CATGQGLSGYTF. The CDR3 DNA reads TGTGCCACCGGACAGGGCTTATCTGGCTACACCTTC.

This clonotype has at least ten counts. The chain is built from TRBV6-5 and TRBJ2-7, with D possibly TRBD2 on 5 matching bases. Germline CDR1 reads MNHEY; CDR2 reads SVGAGI. This CDR3 is built from 13 residues. Between the trimmed V and J ends, which lost 7 bases and 4 bases, there was a span of 14 bases. CDR3 sequence reads: CASTSGSGYEQYF. CDR3 DNA: TGTGCCAGCACCAGTGGGTCGGGGTACGAGCAGTACTTC.

This clonotype was picked up many times. V is TRBV20-1 and J is TRBJ2-5; 9 positions match TRBD1. Germline loops: CDR1 DFQATT, CDR2 SNEGSKA (reference sequence). There are 15 residues in the CDR3. The V gene end was trimmed by 2 bases and the J gene end by 5 bases; junction bases not matched to a gene: 9. The CDR3 sequence is CSARPNRGRLETQYF. CDR3 nucleotides: TGCAGTGCTAGACCGAACAGGGGGCGCTTGGAGACCCAGTACTTC.

This clonotype appeared many times. The chain is built from TRBV10-3 and TRBJ2-7; 8 positions agree with TRBD1. V was pared by 8 bases and J by 4 bases, with 10 bases of the junction left unmatched. This CDR3 region has 14 residues. Germline V lookup: CDR1 ENHRY, CDR2 SYGVKD. The CDR3 DNA follows: TGTGCCATCTCCCCCAGGACAGGGAAGTACGAGCAGTACTTC. It yields the protein CAISPRTGKYEQYF.